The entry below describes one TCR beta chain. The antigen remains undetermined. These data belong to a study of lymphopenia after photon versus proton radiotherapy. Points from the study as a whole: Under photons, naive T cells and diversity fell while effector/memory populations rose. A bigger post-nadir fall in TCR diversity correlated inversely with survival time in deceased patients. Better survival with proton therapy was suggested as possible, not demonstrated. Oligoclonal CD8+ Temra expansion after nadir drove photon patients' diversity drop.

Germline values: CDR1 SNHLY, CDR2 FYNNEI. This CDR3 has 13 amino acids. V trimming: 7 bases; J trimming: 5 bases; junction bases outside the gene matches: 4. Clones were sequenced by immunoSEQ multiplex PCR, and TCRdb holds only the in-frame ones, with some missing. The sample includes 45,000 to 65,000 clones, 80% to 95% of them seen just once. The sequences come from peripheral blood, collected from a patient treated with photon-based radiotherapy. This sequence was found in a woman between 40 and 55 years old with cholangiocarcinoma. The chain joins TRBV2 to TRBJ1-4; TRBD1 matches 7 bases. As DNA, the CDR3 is TGTGCCAGCACGGGACAGCGGAATGAAAAACTGTTTTTT. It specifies CASTGQRNEKLFF.